These 18 T cell receptor beta chains originate from one sample sequenced in a study of CD8+ T cells in alopecia areata. cDNA serving as the sequencing template came from extracted, reverse transcribed RNA. Using immunoSEQ multiplex PCR, the repertoire was profiled, and TCRdb retains in-frame clones only, with some absent. The sample shows 120,000 or so clones, 60% to 65% of them seen only once. The sample's treatment: oral pan-JAK inhibitor, 5-10 mg twice daily. The specimen was CD4+ T cells sorted from blood, collected at week 4, from a patient treated with tofacitinib. These receptors originate from a human donor with alopecia areata.

The rearrangement uses TRBV19 and TRBJ1-1; D uncertain. V was shortened by 10 bases and J by 0 bases, with 9 bases between the two germline ends. The germline CDR1 and CDR2 sequences are LNHDA and SQIVND (reference sequence). The CDR3 is made up of 12 amino acids. The CDR3 reads CATRRVNTEAFF. The CDR3 DNA is TGTGCCACAAGACGCGTGAACACTGAAGCTTTCTTT.

The J gene is TRBJ2-7, the V gene TRBV7-2; TRBD2 agrees at 10 bases. Germline trimming cut 6 bases from V and 3 bases from J; bases unmatched to any gene: 8. Germline CDR1 is SGHTA and CDR2 is FQGNSA. This CDR3 region has 15 residues. As DNA, the CDR3 is TGTGCCAGCAGAGAAGTTAGCGGGGGGTTCTACGAGCAGTACTTC. This encodes CASREVSGGFYEQYF.

The chain is built from TRBV27 and TRBJ2-1; a possible D gene is TRBD1 (6 bases). From germline, CDR1 is MNHEY and CDR2 SMNVEV (reference sequence). The ends were cut back, 7 bases at V and 8 bases at J, with 15 bases in the middle. This CDR3 contains 13 residues. The CDR3 sequence is CASTGDERDEQFF. The CDR3 nucleotides are TGTGCCAGCACAGGGGACGAAAGGGATGAGCAGTTCTTC.

This clone was picked up a small number of times. This chain links TRBV5-5 with TRBJ1-5, with 8 bases aligning to TRBD1. The CDR3 runs 15 residues. The J segment lost 5 bases and the V segment lost 0 bases, leaving 4 bases of the junction unmatched. The germline V gene has CDR1 SGHKS and CDR2 YYEKEE (reference sequence). CDR3 sequence reads: CASSLETGAYQPQHF. As DNA, the CDR3 is TGTGCCAGCAGCTTGGAGACAGGGGCGTATCAGCCCCAGCATTTT.

The V gene is TRBV9, the J gene TRBJ1-1, with D possibly TRBD1 on 6 matching bases. CDR1 and CDR2 (germline): SGDLS, YYNGEE. CDR3 length: 13 residues. V was cut by 4 bases and J by 8 bases, with 15 bases left in between. The CDR3 DNA reads as TGTGCCAGCAGCAGTAATACAGGGAGAGAAGCTTTCTTT. Its translation: CASSSNTGREAFF.

A single count supports this clone. The chain recombines TRBV2 with TRBJ2-5; possible D gene TRBD2, 6 bases. V dropped 6 bases and J dropped 5 bases, with 16 bases sitting between them. The germline CDR1 and CDR2 sequences are SNHLY and FYNNEI. The CDR3 is 14 residues long. The CDR3 coding sequence is TGTGCCAGCAGAGGGACTGTGGGCGAGGAGACCCAGTACTTC. Protein sequence: CASRGTVGEETQYF.

The rearrangement links TRBV9 to TRBJ2-2; D perhaps matches TRBD1 (6 bases). Germline CDR1 SGDLS, CDR2 YYNGEE. The CDR3 sequence is 14 residues long. Trimming left V 4 bases short and J 4 bases short, with 11 bases between. The CDR3 DNA follows: TGTGCCAGCAGCTTAACAGGGACCACCGGGGAGCTGTTTTTT. It is translated as CASSLTGTTGELFF.

In its sample, this clone was seen a few times. The chain is built from TRBV30 and TRBJ2-7, with 9 bases matching TRBD1. V shed 2 bases and J 8 bases; nucleotides not matched to a gene: 10. Germline V gene sequence: CDR1 GTSNPN, CDR2 SVGIG (reference sequence). The CDR3 extends over 14 amino acids. The CDR3 coding sequence is TGTGCCTGGAGTTTCCCCGAGGACAGGGGAAAGCAGTACTTC. Translating it yields CAWSFPEDRGKQYF.

The rearrangement joins TRBV30 to TRBJ1-2; the match to TRBD1 covers 9 bases. The V and J ends lost 5 bases and 4 bases, in that order; junction bases with no gene match: 2. This CDR3 is 12 amino acids long. The germline V gene has CDR1 GTSNPN and CDR2 SVGIG (reference sequence). The DNA of the CDR3 is TGTGCCTGGGGGGACAGGGTCTATGGCTACACCTTC. Translated: CAWGDRVYGYTF.

The chain has TRBV18 and TRBJ1-1; D gene uncertain. Germline V CDR1 and CDR2: KGHSH, LQKENI. The CDR3 is 15 amino acids. Deletions cut 1 base from V and 0 bases from J, with 9 bases between. The CDR3 protein is CASSPQRVLNTEAFF. The CDR3 DNA reads TGTGCCAGCTCACCACAGCGGGTCCTGAACACTGAAGCTTTCTTT. The whole variable domain, filled in from reference TRBV18 and TRBJ1-1, reads NAGVMQNPRHLVRRRGQEARLRCSPMKGHSHVYWYRQLPEEGLKFMVYLQKENIIDESGMPKERFSAEFPKEGPSILRIQQVVRGDSAAYFCASSPQRVLNTEAFFGQGTRLTVV.

This sequence joins TRBV2 and TRBJ2-2; weak D call: TRBD1 (5 bases). Per the germline V gene, CDR1 is SNHLY and CDR2 is FYNNEI. This CDR3 contains 12 residues. Trimming removed 6 bases from V and 7 bases from J, with 9 bases in between. The CDR3 nucleotides read TGTGCCAGCAGGGTGACAGACGGGGAGCTGTTTTTT. It specifies CASRVTDGELFF.

This clone was recorded a few times. This chain links TRBV7-9 with TRBJ1-2, with TRBD1 matching 8 bases. The CDR3 covers 14 residues. CDR1 and CDR2 (germline): SEHNR, FQNEAQ (reference sequence). V trimming: 6 bases; J trimming: 6 bases; junction bases outside the gene matches: 9. The CDR3 is CASSELQGEDGYTF. CDR3 DNA sequence: TGTGCCAGCAGTGAACTACAGGGGGAGGATGGCTACACCTTC.

The chain uses TRBV18 and TRBJ1-1; D not resolved. The CDR3 is 15 residues long. Trimming took off 3 bases at V and 4 bases at J, with 15 bases between the two ends. Germline V gives CDR1 KGHSH, CDR2 LQKENI. CDR3: CASSPGESVGTEAFF. DNA of the CDR3: TGTGCCAGCTCACCCGGGGAGTCCGTCGGCACTGAAGCTTTCTTT.

In its sample, this clone was seen once. The V and J genes are TRBV30 and TRBJ1-1; D not resolved. Germline assignment: CDR1 GTSNPN and CDR2 SVGIG (reference sequence). V was clipped by 4 bases and J by 4 bases, with 19 bases between them. This CDR3 has 15 residues. The CDR3 loop reads CAWTPSLIQSTEAFF. The CDR3 nucleotides are TGTGCCTGGACCCCGTCCCTTATACAGTCCACTGAAGCTTTCTTT.

The genes are TRBV29-1 and TRBJ2-7; 10 nucleotides align to TRBD1. The CDR3 length is 14 residues. The J segment lost 3 bases and the V segment lost 6 bases, leaving 8 bases of the junction unmatched. Germline V CDR1 and CDR2: SQVTM, ANQGSEA. The CDR3 nucleotides read TGCAGCGTGAGACCGGGACAGGGGCTCTACGAGCAGTACTTC. Amino acid sequence: CSVRPGQGLYEQYF.

The V call is TRBV7-7, the J call TRBJ2-5; 7 nucleotides align to TRBD1. After removal of 5 bases from V and 1 base from J, the junction contained 1 base not matched to a gene. The CDR3 covers 13 residues. Germline-derived CDR1 and CDR2 are SSHAT and FNYEAQ (reference sequence). CDR3 nucleotide sequence: TGTGCCAGCAGCCCAGGGGGCCAAGAGACCCAGTACTTC. Protein product: CASSPGGQETQYF.

The J gene is TRBJ2-5, the V gene TRBV27; 7 positions agree with TRBD1. The V gene's germline CDR1 is MNHEY and CDR2 SMNVEV (reference sequence). Losses at the gene ends were 8 bases for V and 5 bases for J; bases not matched to a gene: 8. The CDR3 consists of 13 residues. The CDR3 nucleotides read TGTGCCAGCCGACAGGGCGGGTTGGAGACCCAGTACTTC. It yields the protein CASRQGGLETQYF.

The chain carries TRBV5-8 and TRBJ2-5; 8 positions agree with TRBD2. This CDR3 is 16 amino acids long. With V trimmed by 1 base and J by 3 bases, 8 bases remained unmatched. Germline assignment: CDR1 SGHTS and CDR2 YDEGEE. The CDR3 region is CASSLQGRGGEETQYF. The CDR3 bases are TGTGCCAGCAGCTTGCAGGGTCGGGGGGGCGAAGAGACCCAGTACTTC.